This TCR beta chain was captured in a study of blood T cell repertoires in COVID-19. Study in general: Collection of acute and convalescent COVID-19 samples took place in the United States, Italy and Spain.

Sequencing was performed with immunoSEQ multiplex PCR; in TCRdb, only in-frame clones are kept and a portion is missing. The table lists approximately 150,000 clones, over 75% of them singletons. V gave up 6 bases and J gave up 6 bases; unmatched junction bases: 10. CDR3 length: 15 amino acids. Germline V gene lookup returns CDR1 MRHNA and CDR2 SNTAGT. The TCR sequence derives from a woman in her forties or fifties with acute or convalescent COVID-19. Sequenced input: peripheral blood. The genes are TRBV6-4 and TRBJ2-2; TRBD1 matches 7 bases. CDR3 sequence reads: CASRRQPTGAGELFF. The CDR3 DNA sequence: TGTGCCAGCAGAAGACAACCAACAGGGGCCGGGGAGCTGTTTTTT.